This entry lists 2 T cell receptor beta chains sequenced from one sample in a study of blood T cell repertoires in COVID-19. The assay was immunoSEQ multiplex PCR, and TCRdb's table has in-frame clones only and misses some. Of over 130,000 clones in the sample, around 81% were seen once. Sample: peripheral blood. The source is a human donor in a cohort sampled during active COVID-19.

The rearrangement links TRBV6-6 to TRBJ2-7; TRBD2 aligns across 11 bases. CDR1 is MNHNY and CDR2 is SVGAGI in the germline V gene (reference sequence). The J segment lost 0 bases and the V segment lost 5 bases, leaving 6 bases of the junction unmatched. This CDR3 comprises 16 residues. The CDR3: CASSRLTSGSSYEQYF. Written as DNA, the CDR3 is TGTGCCAGCAGTCGACTAACTAGCGGGAGCTCCTACGAGCAGTACTTC.

J is TRBJ2-3 and V is TRBV3-1 (or the pseudogene TRBV3-2), with 8 nucleotides matching TRBD2. The V segment lost 2 bases and the J segment 1 base; nucleotides outside the gene matches: 2. The V gene's germline CDR1 is LGHDT and CDR2 YNNKEL (reference sequence). The CDR3 is 15 residues long. CDR3 nucleotide sequence: TGTGCCAGCAGCCAATTGCGGGGGGGCACAGATACGCAGTATTTT. Its protein product is CASSQLRGGTDTQYF.